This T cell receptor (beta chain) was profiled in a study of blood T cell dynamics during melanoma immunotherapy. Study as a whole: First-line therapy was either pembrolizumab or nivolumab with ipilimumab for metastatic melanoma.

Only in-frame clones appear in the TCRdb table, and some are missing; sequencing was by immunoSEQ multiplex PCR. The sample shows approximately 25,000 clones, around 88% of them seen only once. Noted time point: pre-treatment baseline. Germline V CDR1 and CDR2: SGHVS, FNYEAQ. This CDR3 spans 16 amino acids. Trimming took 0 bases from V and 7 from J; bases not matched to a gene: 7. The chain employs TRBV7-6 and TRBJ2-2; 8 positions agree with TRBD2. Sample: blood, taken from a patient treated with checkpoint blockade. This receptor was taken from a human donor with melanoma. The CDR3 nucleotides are TGTGCCAGCAGCTTAGCGCCGGGACTAGACGGCGGGGAGCTGTTTTTT. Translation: CASSLAPGLDGGELFF.